One and the same sample provided the 26 T cell receptor beta chains below, sequenced in a study of chemoradiotherapy in HPV16-positive cancers. The repertoire was sequenced with immunoSEQ multiplex PCR; TCRdb's copy has only in-frame clones and lacks some. This table has about 68,000 clones, about nine tenths appearing once. The sequenced sample was blood, obtained from a patient who underwent chemoradiotherapy. These receptors were taken from a human donor with HPV-associated anogenital cancer.

The V and J genes are TRBV10-1 and TRBJ1-3; tentative D call: TRBD1 (6 bases). CDR1 and CDR2 (germline): WNHNN, SYGVQD (reference sequence). The CDR3 loop spans 16 amino acids. Trimming took 0 bases from V and 2 from J, leaving 11 bases between them. The CDR3 DNA is TGCGCCAGCAGTGAGTCGACGGGGGCTCCTGGAAACACCATATATTTT. Translation: CASSESTGAPGNTIYF.

The chain recombines TRBV7-3 with TRBJ1-1; 7 nucleotides align to TRBD1. V was clipped by 8 bases and J by 4 bases; unmatched bases: 7. This CDR3 comprises 13 residues. Per the germline V gene, CDR1 is SGHTA and CDR2 is FQGTGA. The CDR3 DNA follows: TGTGCCAGCTCAGCAGGGGGTGGCACTGAAGCTTTCTTT. It specifies CASSAGGGTEAFF.

This chain's CDR3 is CASSLVDRPFDEQFF. The CDR3 DNA sequence: TGTGCCAGCAGCTTAGTGGACCGACCTTTCGATGAGCAGTTCTTC. This rearrangement joins TRBV7-9 to TRBJ2-1; D is unclear. Germline CDR1 reads SEHNR; CDR2 reads FQNEAQ (reference sequence). CDR3 size: 15 residues. V lost 1 base and J lost 8, with 15 bases in between.

The gene calls are TRBV30 and TRBJ1-2, with a possible D match to TRBD1 (5 bases). This CDR3 region has 15 residues. The V end lost 3 bases, the J end lost 2 bases, and 16 bases lay between the germline ends. Germline loops: CDR1 GTSNPN, CDR2 SVGIG (reference sequence). CDR3 sequence (DNA): TGTGCCTGGAGACGAACCGGGGGTTTAAACTATGGCTACACCTTC. Translation: CAWRRTGGLNYGYTF.

The chain couples TRBV5-1 to TRBJ1-1; possibly TRBD1 for D (6 bases). Germline CDR1 and CDR2: SGHRS and YFSETQ. This CDR3 comprises 16 residues. V lost 0 bases, J lost 0 bases, and 12 bases lay in between. The CDR3 loop is CASSLGWTALNTEAFF. The CDR3 nucleotides are TGCGCCAGCAGCTTGGGGTGGACAGCCCTGAACACTGAAGCTTTCTTT.

The chain recombines TRBV4-2 with TRBJ1-4; tentatively, D is TRBD1 (5 bases). V was cut by 4 bases and J by 6 bases, with 18 bases left in between. The CDR3 is 16 residues long. Germline lookup yields CDR1 LGHNA and CDR2 YNFKEQ. The CDR3 DNA reads TGTGCCAGCAGCCCCACCGGGGAGGGGTCCGATGAAAAACTGTTTTTT. It yields the protein CASSPTGEGSDEKLFF.

V usage is TRBV15 and J usage is TRBJ2-6; 11 nucleotides align to TRBD2. The J segment lost 0 bases and the V segment lost 1 base, leaving 5 bases of the junction unmatched. This CDR3 has 19 amino acids. Germline V CDR1 and CDR2: LNHNV, YYDKDF (reference sequence). DNA of the CDR3: TGTGCCACCAGCAGAGGCGGGACTAGCGGTTTCTCTGGGGCCAACGTCCTGACTTTC. It specifies CATSRGGTSGFSGANVLTF.

The CDR3 DNA reads as TGTGCCACCCAGTTAAGATACTCCGGAGAGAACACTGAAGCTTTCTTT. Translated: CATQLRYSGENTEAFF. This rearrangement joins TRBV7-9 to TRBJ1-1; D call uncertain. The V end lost 10 bases, the J end lost 1 base, and 22 bases lay between the germline ends. Germline V gene sequence: CDR1 SEHNR, CDR2 FQNEAQ (reference sequence). The CDR3 is 16 amino acids. Drawing the rest from reference TRBV7-9 and TRBJ1-1, the complete variable domain is DTGVSQNPRHKITKRGQNVTFRCDPISEHNRLYWYRQTLGQGPEFLTYFQNEAQLEKSRLLSDRFSAERPKGSFSTLEIQRTEQGDSAMYLCATQLRYSGENTEAFFGQGTRLTVV.

A few counts support this clone. The rearrangement joins TRBV7-2 to TRBJ2-3, with D hard to call. Germline assignment: CDR1 SGHTA and CDR2 FQGNSA. The germline V and J ends were trimmed by 3 bases and 1 base, with 8 bases remaining between them. The CDR3 runs 14 residues. The CDR3 reads CASSFRHGTDTQYF. The DNA for the CDR3 is TGTGCCAGCAGCTTCCGACATGGCACAGATACGCAGTATTTT. Complete variable domain (other parts from reference TRBV7-2 and TRBJ2-3): GAGVSQSPSNKVTEKGKDVELRCDPISGHTALYWYRQSLGQGLEFLIYFQGNSAPDKSGLPSDRFSAERTGGSVSTLTIQRTQQEDSAVYLCASSFRHGTDTQYFGPGTRLTVL.

This clone was found a few times. V is TRBV11-2 and J is TRBJ1-1, with D perhaps TRBD1 (6 bases). The CDR3 covers 14 residues. The germline CDR1 and CDR2 sequences are SGHAT and FQNNGV. The V and J ends lost 5 bases and 4 bases respectively, with 14 bases between them. The CDR3 is CASSPPWGATEAFF. The CDR3 nucleotides are TGTGCCAGCAGCCCCCCCTGGGGGGCCACTGAAGCTTTCTTT.

This chain links TRBV28 with TRBJ2-2; D perhaps matches TRBD1 (5 bases). The CDR3 has 16 amino acids. V shed 4 bases and J shed 0 bases, with 12 bases lying between them. Per the germline V gene, CDR1 is MDHEN and CDR2 is SYDVKM. The CDR3, as DNA: TGTGCCAGCAGTTCGAGACAGAAATCGAACACCGGGGAGCTGTTTTTT. Translating it yields CASSSRQKSNTGELFF.

The chain is built from TRBV11-2 and TRBJ2-5; 7 bases map to TRBD2. The CDR3 sequence is 17 residues long. Germline V CDR1 and CDR2: SGHAT, FQNNGV. V lost 5 bases, J lost 1 base, and 13 bases stayed unmatched. The CDR3 nucleotides are TGTGCCAGCAGCCCCGCCCTCGGGCTAGCGGCCCAAGAGACCCAGTACTTC. This translates into CASSPALGLAAQETQYF.

This clone was recorded a few times. The V gene is TRBV19, the J gene TRBJ1-6; D perhaps matches TRBD1 (5 bases). Looked up from germline, CDR1 is LNHDA and CDR2 is SQIVND (reference sequence). This CDR3 is built from 15 residues. Trimming pared 3 bases from V and 6 bases from J, leaving 12 bases between. The CDR3 loop reads CASSMGGAGNSPLHF. The CDR3 coding sequence is TGTGCCAGTAGTATGGGAGGGGCTGGTAATTCACCCCTCCACTTT.

This clone was detected only once. This CDR3 reads CASSSTGLNTEAFF. CDR3 in DNA: TGTGCCAGCAGTTCAACGGGATTGAACACTGAAGCTTTCTTT. V gene TRBV28 combines with J gene TRBJ1-1; D is unclear. Germline V gene data show CDR1 as MDHEN and CDR2 as SYDVKM. This CDR3 is built from 14 residues. Trimming took 4 bases from V and 0 from J, leaving 9 bases between them.

V is TRBV4-1 and J is TRBJ1-5; perhaps TRBD1 as D (5 bases). The germline CDR1 and CDR2 sequences are MGHRA and YSYEKL. Deletions cut 1 base from V and 4 bases from J, with 11 bases between. The CDR3 spans 15 residues. Here the CDR3 DNA reads TGCGCCAGCAGCCAAGGGGCAGGGTTAAATCAGCCCCAGCATTTT. Amino acids: CASSQGAGLNQPQHF.

This clone has a single count. The rearrangement uses TRBV28 and TRBJ1-2; D is unclear. The V gene's germline CDR1 is MDHEN and CDR2 SYDVKM. Trimming stripped 4 bases from V and 2 bases from J, with 20 bases between. The CDR3 runs to 17 residues. The CDR3 DNA reads TGTGCCAGCAGTTCGCCTCGAGGCCAAACTATAAACTATGGCTACACCTTC. Translated: CASSSPRGQTINYGYTF.

The chain combines TRBV5-6 with TRBJ1-2; a possible D gene is TRBD1 (5 bases). The length of the CDR3 is 14 residues. V shed 0 bases and J shed 5 bases, with 11 bases lying between them. CDR1 is SGHDT and CDR2 is YYEEEE in the germline V gene. The CDR3 reads CASSLAGGKYGYTF. DNA of the CDR3: TGTGCCAGCAGCTTGGCGGGGGGTAAATATGGCTACACCTTC.

The chain uses TRBV7-8 and TRBJ2-1; 14 nucleotides line up with TRBD2. The germline V gene has CDR1 SGHVS and CDR2 FQNEAQ. CDR3 length: 17 amino acids. J lost 7 bases, V lost 5 bases, and 10 bases had no gene match. CDR3 in amino acids: CASSPRSGTSGRNEQFF. CDR3 coding DNA: TGTGCCAGCAGCCCCAGGTCTGGGACTAGCGGGAGAAATGAGCAGTTCTTC.

This sequence joins TRBV29-1 and TRBJ1-1, with D maybe TRBD1 (6 bases). The CDR3 runs 12 residues. The V and J ends lost 3 bases and 4 bases respectively, with 9 bases between them. Looked up from germline, CDR1 is SQVTM and CDR2 is ANQGSEA. The CDR3 spells CSVDRGGTEAFF. The CDR3 nucleotides read TGCAGCGTTGACAGGGGCGGCACTGAAGCTTTCTTT. Combining the CDR3 with reference TRBV29-1 and TRBJ1-1 gives the whole variable domain SAVISQKPSRDICQRGTSLTIQCQVDSQVTMMFWYRQQPGQSLTLIATANQGSEATYESGFVIDKFPISRPNLTFSTLTVSNMSPEDSSIYLCSVDRGGTEAFFGQGTRLTVV.

This chain links TRBV7-2 with TRBJ2-1; D tentatively fits TRBD1 or TRBD2 (5 bases each). Germline V lookup: CDR1 SGHTA, CDR2 FQGNSA. The CDR3 has 16 amino acids. V was clipped by 5 bases and J by 0 bases, with 14 bases between them. The CDR3 protein is CASSPIWGSSYNEQFF. DNA of the CDR3: TGTGCCAGCAGCCCCATCTGGGGGAGCTCCTACAATGAGCAGTTCTTC.

This clone was detected once. The chain recombines TRBV7-2 with TRBJ2-3, with D possibly matching TRBD1 (6 bases). Trimming cost V 3 bases and J 4 bases, with 11 bases left between them. The germline CDR1 and CDR2 sequences are SGHTA and FQGNSA. This CDR3 comprises 14 residues. CDR3 residues: CASSLGASADTQYF. In nucleotides, the CDR3 is TGTGCCAGCAGCTTGGGGGCTTCGGCAGATACGCAGTATTTT.

The genes are TRBV6-5 and TRBJ2-7, with a tentative D call TRBD1 (6 bases). V was pared by 9 bases and J by 1 base, with 10 bases between. The CDR3 is made up of 12 amino acids. The germline V gene encodes CDR1 MNHEY and CDR2 SVGAGI. The CDR3 reads CARHRESYEQYF. CDR3 nucleotide sequence: TGTGCCAGACACAGGGAGTCCTACGAGCAGTACTTC.

J is TRBJ1-2 and V is TRBV6-1, with D possibly matching TRBD1 (6 bases). The CDR3 has 15 amino acids. V lost 6 bases, J lost 3 bases, and 17 bases lay in between. Germline loops: CDR1 MNHNS, CDR2 SASEGT. The CDR3: CASRPLPDSYYGYTF. In nucleotides, the CDR3 is TGTGCCAGCAGGCCCCTCCCGGACAGCTACTATGGCTACACCTTC.

Points on this clone: This sample includes further DNA sequences coding for the same CDR3. This rearrangement joins TRBV9 to TRBJ1-2, with D unclear. Trimming shortened V by 0 bases and J by 6 bases, and 15 bases separated the two germline ends. This CDR3 spans 15 amino acids. The V gene's germline CDR1 is SGDLS and CDR2 YYNGEE. The chain's CDR3 is CASSVGGRAVDGYTF. The DNA of the CDR3 is TGTGCCAGCAGCGTAGGAGGTAGGGCAGTCGATGGCTACACCTTC.

This sequence joins TRBV5-1 and TRBJ2-3; unclear D gene. The V end lost 1 base, the J end lost 6 bases, and 6 bases lay between the germline ends. Germline lookup yields CDR1 SGHRS and CDR2 YFSETQ. This CDR3 has 12 residues. For the CDR3, the DNA is TGCGCCAGCAGCTTGTTTTACGATACGCAGTATTTT. It codes for CASSLFYDTQYF.

V and J are TRBV9 and TRBJ1-3; 7 bases map to TRBD1. V lost 4 bases, J lost 4 bases, and 5 bases stayed unmatched. CDR1 SGDLS and CDR2 YYNGEE come from the germline V gene. This CDR3 region has 14 residues. The CDR3 DNA follows: TGTGCCAGCAGCCCTACAGGGGTCGGAAACACCATATATTTT. This sequence encodes CASSPTGVGNTIYF.